These 12 T cell receptor beta chains were all obtained from the same sample, sequenced in a study of T-cell reconstitution after alpha-beta-depleted transplantation in children. A TCRbeta library incorporating unique molecular identifiers was prepared. Each CDR3 protein gets one entry after TCRdb re-called the PCR reads with MiXCR. In the table there are more than 450,000 distinct CDR3 sequences, around 17% of which are singletons. The sample consisted of PBMCs from the stem cell graft donor, taken from the stem cell graft. These receptors were taken from a human donor who donated a stem cell graft to a child with acute lymphoblastic leukemia.

This clonotype was counted between two and nine times. The J gene is TRBJ2-7, the V gene TRBV7-3; TRBD1 aligns across 7 bases. V shed 1 base, J shed 4 bases, and the junction held 4 bases outside the gene matches. This CDR3 has 14 amino acids. The germline CDR1 and CDR2 sequences are SGHTA and FQGTGA. In nucleotides, the CDR3 is TGTGCCAGCAGCTTAATAGGGGGCGATTACGAGCAGTACTTC. Encoded protein: CASSLIGGDYEQYF.

The rearrangement links TRBV30 to TRBJ1-2; 11 bases match TRBD1. The germline V gene encodes CDR1 GTSNPN and CDR2 SVGIG (reference sequence). This CDR3 is 16 amino acids long. V dropped 0 bases and J dropped 4; count of bases not matched to a gene: 7. The CDR3 DNA reads TGTGCCTGGAGTGTCTCCGGGACAGGGGGTTTCTATGGCTACACCTTC. Translation gives CAWSVSGTGGFYGYTF.

A few counts support this clonotype. The chain recombines TRBV5-6 with TRBJ1-4; D might be TRBD1 (6 bases). This CDR3 region has 15 residues. Germline assignment: CDR1 SGHDT and CDR2 YYEEEE. The ends were cut back, 5 bases at V and 10 bases at J, with 21 bases in the middle. The CDR3 region has the DNA TGTGCCAGCAGTAGGGGCGCGGGGGCCCGTGGAAAACTGTTTTTT. Translating it yields CASSRGAGARGKLFF.

This clonotype was counted only a few times. The J gene is TRBJ2-1, the V gene TRBV24-1; D not resolved. V was shortened by 1 base and J by 7 bases, with 13 bases between the two germline ends. Germline values: CDR1 KGHDR, CDR2 SFDVKD. The CDR3 has 15 residues. CDR3: CATSDFWFGQNEQFF. The CDR3 coding sequence is TGTGCCACCAGTGATTTCTGGTTCGGGCAAAATGAGCAGTTCTTC.

This sequence joins TRBV30 and TRBJ2-2; D gene unclear. V lost 3 bases and J lost 3, with 14 bases in between. CDR3 length: 15 residues. Germline V gene data show CDR1 as GTSNPN and CDR2 as SVGIG (reference sequence). In DNA, the CDR3 is TGTGCCTGGAGGTTTGCCGGGCCCTACACCGGGGAGCTGTTTTTT. This encodes CAWRFAGPYTGELFF.

For this clonotype: At one of its ends the junction is not consistent with the germline gene, which may arise from a read error. J is TRBJ1-1 and V is TRBV27; 7 nucleotides line up with TRBD1. This CDR3 has 8 residues. Germline V CDR1 and CDR2: MNHEY, SMNVEV (reference sequence). CDR3 nucleotide sequence: TGTGCCAGCCGTCGACAGGGCTTT. Encoded protein: CASRRQGF.

This clonotype was observed a handful of times. The chain carries TRBV14 and TRBJ2-7; no firm D call. The CDR3 extends over 13 amino acids. The germline V gene encodes CDR1 SGHDN and CDR2 FVKESK. V was trimmed by 5 bases and J by 2 bases, leaving 10 bases between them. The CDR3 DNA reads as TGTGCCAGCAGCGCTTACAGAGCCTACGAGCAGTACTTC. Translating it yields CASSAYRAYEQYF.

This rearrangement joins TRBV12-3 or TRBV12-4 to TRBJ2-3; D gene uncertain. V was shortened by 5 bases and J by 0 bases, with 6 bases between the two germline ends. This CDR3 region has 13 residues. CDR3 amino acids: CASSRSSTDTQYF. In DNA form, the CDR3 reads TGTGCCAGCAGTCGCTCTAGCACAGATACGCAGTATTTT.

The table lists this clonotype with a few counts. The chain employs TRBV6-1 and TRBJ2-6; D could derive from TRBD1 or TRBD2 (5 bases each). V was trimmed by 3 bases and J by 4 bases, leaving 10 bases between them. The germline gives CDR1 MNHNS, CDR2 SASEGT. The CDR3 sequence is 15 residues long. The CDR3 loop is CASSDGGTGANVLTF. Written as DNA, the CDR3 is TGTGCCAGCAGTGATGGGGGTACCGGGGCCAACGTCCTGACTTTC.

This clonotype appeared a few times. The V call is TRBV5-1, the J call TRBJ2-1, with TRBD1 identical over 10 bases. The CDR3 extends over 15 amino acids. J gave up 7 bases and V 3 bases, and 7 bases lay outside the gene matches. CDR1 and CDR2 from the germline V gene are SGHRS and YFSETQ. The CDR3 nucleotides are TGCGCCAGCAGCTCCCGGACAGGGGGGGGAAATGAGCAGTTCTTC. The encoded protein is CASSSRTGGGNEQFF. Looking up the rest from reference TRBV5-1 and TRBJ2-1 gives the full variable domain: KAGVTQTPRYLIKTRGQQVTLSCSPISGHRSVSWYQQTPGQGLQFLFEYFSETQRNKGNFPGRFSGRQFSNSRSEMNVSTLELGDSALYLCASSSRTGGGNEQFFGPGTRLTVL.

This clonotype came up a few times. The chain combines TRBV19 with TRBJ2-7; D unclear. The V and J ends lost 1 base and 2 bases respectively, with 12 bases between them. CDR3 length equals 15 residues. Germline CDR1 is LNHDA and CDR2 is SQIVND (reference sequence). CDR3 amino acids: CASSIGSGRAYEQYF. Here the CDR3 DNA reads TGTGCCAGTAGTATAGGGTCCGGACGGGCCTACGAGCAGTACTTC.

This chain uses TRBV7-9 with TRBJ1-1; D not certain. CDR3 length: 15 residues. The germline V gene encodes CDR1 SEHNR and CDR2 FQNEAQ (reference sequence). V was trimmed by 4 bases and J by 10 bases, leaving 22 bases between them. The CDR3 sequence is CASSSQWGGSEGAFF. CDR3 DNA: TGTGCCAGCAGCTCCCAGTGGGGTGGGAGTGAAGGAGCTTTCTTT.